This T cell receptor (beta chain) was found in a study of blood T cell repertoires in COVID-19 (dated by TCRdb to 2018 to 2020). General notes on the study: Collaborator samples came from the United States, Italy and Spain and covered acute and convalescent phases of COVID-19. Samples came from the ongoing ImmuneRACE study (first 160 participants) plus 1,254 subjects from 6 global collaborators. A de-identified subject ID, COVID-19 status, age in years and sex were almost always included in the sample metadata. Where available, HLA class I and class II types were obtained from metadata supplied by the sample provider rather than from assay-based typing. The dataset comprised deeply sampled blood TCRbeta repertoires from subjects exposed to, actively infected with, or recovered from COVID-19. The repertoires were made available in a free public database intended to serve as a resource for research on the immune response to SARS-CoV-2. The prospective study material was composed of cDNA or gDNA derived from T cells, B-cell-depleted T cells, or PBMCs. On the study overall, not on this receptor specifically: How much clinical and demographic metadata was included differed by source and by participant, and the metadata was provided uncurated.

Concerning this clone: No cognate antigen has been identified for it. There are no base qualities to consult, and no much larger clone falls within one base.

TCRbeta CDR3 regions were amplified from genomic DNA using the immunoSEQ Assay, a bias-controlled multiplex PCR. Per the authors' processing: Within the assay, amplification of reference gene primers was used to estimate how many nucleated cells each sample contained. To quantify the absolute abundance of each unique TCRbeta CDR3 rearrangement, sequence reads were collapsed and filtered. For each sample, productive Simpson clonality was calculated as the square root of Simpson's diversity index across productive rearrangements. TCRdb limited this immuneACCESS table to in-frame rearrangements with V and J called. A share of clones is missing; checked studies link under half to unresolved V genes, and the rest is unexplained. V and J calls and clone size are given by that table; D and trimming were obtained from the DNA. The sample records over 150,000 clones, just over 85% of which are singletons. Of the sample, about 7.3% falls within the top ten clones.

Reading the germline V gene gives CDR1 SGHRS and CDR2 YFSETQ. V is cut back by 5 bases and J by 5 bases, with 1 base in the junction unmatched. There are 13 amino acids in the CDR3, from cysteine to phenylalanine inclusive. Only the CDR3 DNA stays, 39 bases, in frame from base 1. The collaborating institutions used their own protocols to collect whole blood in K2EDTA tubes. Collaborator samples were shipped for TCRbeta analysis as frozen whole blood, isolated PBMCs, or DNA extracted from either sample type. What was sequenced was peripheral blood. The receptor was derived from a man in his fifties or sixties with active or convalescent COVID-19. The chain is encoded by TRBV5-1 joined to TRBJ1-6, with 7 junctional bases fitting TRBD1. CDR3 reads: CASRGTDNSPLHF. The DNA reads as follows: TGCGCCAGCAGAGGGACAGATAATTCACCCCTCCACTTT.